Listed here are 6 T cell receptor beta chains from one sample, sequenced in a study of response to subunit inactivated influenza vaccine. TCRdb called the RT-PCR reads again in MiXCR, with one record for every CDR3 protein. The repertoire has roughly 500,000 distinct CDR3 sequences, 25% of them found once; the top ten carry 1.5% to 2%. The sample consisted of CD4+ T cells sorted from PBMCs, taken 5 to 6 days after vaccination. The source of these receptors is a man in his forties or fifties who received an inactivated influenza vaccine.

This CDR3 reads CASRHGNTIYF. CDR3 in DNA: TGTGCCAGCCGACACGGAAACACCATATATTTT. The rearrangement links TRBV6-5 to TRBJ1-3; no clear D gene. The CDR3 extends over 11 amino acids. Germline V gene lookup returns CDR1 MNHEY and CDR2 SVGAGI. V lost 8 bases and J lost 4, with 6 bases in between.

This chain links TRBV2 with TRBJ2-5; tentatively, D is TRBD2 (7 bases). The CDR3 has 13 amino acids. Germline V gives CDR1 SNHLY, CDR2 FYNNEI. Trimming left V 3 bases short and J 6 bases short, with 11 bases between. The CDR3 nucleotides read TGTGCCAGCAGTGATGGGGGGGGCAAGACCCAGTACTTC. Translation gives CASSDGGGKTQYF.

The genes are TRBV6-6 and TRBJ2-1; tentative D call: TRBD1 (5 bases). The CDR3 consists of 12 residues. Germline CDR1 and CDR2: MNHNY and SVGAGI (reference sequence). Trimming removed 2 bases from V and 8 bases from J, with 7 bases in between. CDR3 residues: CASSYVGDEQFF. In DNA, the CDR3 is TGTGCCAGCAGTTACGTAGGGGATGAGCAGTTCTTC.

V is TRBV4-3 and J is TRBJ2-2; D is uncertain. V was trimmed by 0 bases and J by 3 bases, leaving 8 bases between them. Germline V gene sequence: CDR1 LGHNA, CDR2 YSLEER. The CDR3 is 15 amino acids. This CDR3 reads CASSQDGDYTGELFF. CDR3 in DNA: TGCGCCAGCAGCCAAGATGGTGATTACACCGGGGAGCTGTTTTTT.

The chain combines TRBV25-1 with TRBJ2-7, with D perhaps matching TRBD2 (5 bases). This CDR3 region has 12 residues. The V gene lost 6 bases and the J gene lost 8 bases, with 14 bases spanning the gap. Germline loops: CDR1 MGHDK, CDR2 SYGVNS. CDR3 region: CASRQDSTKQYF. As DNA, the CDR3 is TGTGCCAGCAGGCAGGACTCTACGAAGCAGTACTTC.

This clonotype was seen many times. Germline is not matched at one junction end, which may reflect a read error. V gene TRBV5-1 combines with J gene TRBJ2-3; D is undetermined. The germline V gene has CDR1 SGHRS and CDR2 YFSETQ. The length of the CDR3 is 11 residues. The CDR3 nucleotides read TGTGCCAGCAGCTTAGGAGATACGCAGTATTTT. Residues: CASSLGDTQYF.